Listed below are T cell receptor beta chains from one sample, sequenced in a study of T cells in Graves' hyperthyroidism and ophthalmopathy. TCRdb ran MiXCR on the multiplex PCR reads and lists one entry per CDR3 protein. The sample carries 300,000 or so distinct CDR3 sequences, approximately 15% recorded once. Sequenced input: blood. These receptor sequences come from a man aged 30 to 45 with Graves' hyperthyroidism. Each CDR3 is given with its conserved first and last residue. D genes are given only for firm matches. For some rows the clone size is stated as once, few or many, or as a class when expanded; others skip it.

>TRBV19|NA|TRBJ2-2|TRBD2
CASSRVAGKYTGELFF
TGTGCCAGTAGTAGGGTAGCGGGGAAGTACACCGGGGAGCTGTTTTTT
>TRBV20-1|many|TRBJ2-1|TRBD2
CSAGTSGRRREQFF
TGCAGTGCCGGGACTAGCGGGAGACGGCGTGAGCAGTTCTTC
>TRBV11-2|many|TRBJ2-5|NA
CASSLGGAPGETQYF
TGTGCCAGCAGCTTAGGTGGGGCCCCGGGGGAGACCCAGTACTTC
>TRBV19|NA|TRBJ2-4|TRBD2
CASSIAAGGREVGIQYF
TGTGCCAGTAGTATAGCAGCGGGAGGGCGAGAGGTTGGCATTCAGTACTTC
>TRBV6-1|NA|TRBJ2-7|TRBD1
CASRRGTGVLYEQYF
TGTGCCAGCAGACGAGGGACAGGGGTTCTTTACGAGCAGTACTTC
>TRBV27|NA|TRBJ1-5|NA
CASRQQGGNQPQHF
TGTGCCAGCCGGCAGCAGGGAGGCAATCAGCCCCAGCATTTT
>TRBV3-1|many|TRBJ1-1|NA
CASSQYRAGDTEAFF
TGTGCCAGCAGCCAATATCGTGCAGGGGACACTGAAGCTTTCTTT
>TRBV19|few|TRBJ2-2|TRBD2
CASSRSASGSQGGELFF
TGTGCCAGTAGTCGTTCAGCGAGCGGGAGTCAAGGGGGGGAGCTGTTTTTT
>TRBV6-2/TRBV6-3|many|TRBJ2-3|NA
CASSYPASTDTQYF
TGTGCCAGCAGTTACCCCGCCAGCACAGATACGCAGTATTTT
>TRBV19|few|TRBJ1-1|NA
CASSPHINTEAFF
TGTGCCAGTAGTCCACACATTAACACTGAAGCTTTCTTT
>TRBV12-3/TRBV12-4|NA|TRBJ2-1|NA
CASNRRGTPSYNEQFF
TGTGCCAGCAACAGACGGGGGACTCCCTCCTACAATGAGCAGTTCTTC
>TRBV6-1|many|TRBJ1-2|NA
CASRIRDGESYGYTF
TGTGCCAGCAGGATCCGGGACGGTGAGTCCTATGGCTACACCTTC
>TRBV5-1|many|TRBJ1-5|NA
CASSSGGDGQPQHF
TGCGCCAGCAGCTCGGGAGGGGATGGACAGCCCCAGCATTTT
>TRBV5-1|many|TRBJ2-7|NA
CASSLEGPEQYF
TGCGCCAGCAGCTTGGAAGGACCCGAGCAGTACTTC
>TRBV28|few|TRBJ2-2|NA
CASLSWATGELFF
TGTGCCAGCCTATCCTGGGCCACCGGGGAGCTGTTTTTT
>TRBV5-5|many|TRBJ2-2|TRBD2
CASSSVGTSGNTGELFF
TGTGCCAGCAGCTCAGTTGGGACTAGCGGGAACACCGGGGAGCTGTTTTTT
>TRBV28|many|TRBJ1-2|TRBD1
CASSRTTGAGYTF
TGTGCCAGCAGTCGCACCACAGGGGCTGGCTACACCTTC
>TRBV19|NA|TRBJ2-1|TRBD1
CASSIAGTAAYNEQFF
TGTGCCAGTAGTATAGCGGGGACAGCAGCCTACAATGAGCAGTTCTTC
>TRBV12-3/TRBV12-4|few|TRBJ2-2|TRBD1
CASSFIMRDRQNTGELFF
TGTGCCAGCAGTTTTATTATGAGGGACAGGCAAAACACCGGGGAGCTGTTTTTT
>TRBV10-3|many|TRBJ2-3|NA
CAIAQASGSTDTQYF
TGTGCCATCGCCCAGGCCAGCGGGAGCACAGATACGCAGTATTTT
>TRBV5-1|NA|TRBJ2-5|NA
CASSLAPPETQYF
TGCGCCAGCAGCTTGGCCCCTCCAGAGACCCAGTACTTC
>TRBV20-1|many|TRBJ2-1|TRBD2
CSARGLAENNEQFF
TGCAGTGCTAGGGGCCTAGCGGAAAACAATGAGCAGTTCTTC
>TRBV5-1|NA|TRBJ1-1|NA
CASSLAPGWANEAFF
TGCGCCAGCAGCTTGGCTCCGGGGTGGGCAAACGAAGCTTTCTTT
>TRBV5-5|few|TRBJ1-2|TRBD1
CASSLAGQGSFGYTF
TGTGCCAGCAGCTTGGCAGGACAGGGGTCTTTTGGCTACACCTTC
>TRBV11-3|few|TRBJ2-7|NA
CASGRGGPVTYEQYF
TGTGCCAGCGGCCGAGGAGGGCCTGTTACCTACGAGCAGTACTTC
>TRBV28|many|TRBJ1-2|NA
CASVPRRYYGYTF
TGTGCCAGCGTCCCCAGGCGATACTATGGCTACACCTTC
>TRBV30|many|TRBJ2-1|NA
CAWKGGDYNEQFF
TGTGCCTGGAAGGGTGGGGACTACAATGAGCAGTTCTTC
>TRBV10-3|NA|TRBJ1-2|NA
CAIKTTAPANYGYTF
TGTGCCATCAAAACGACAGCTCCCGCTAACTATGGCTACACCTTC
>TRBV2|NA|TRBJ2-7|TRBD1
CASSEAGQGLVYEQYF
TGTGCCAGCAGTGAAGCGGGACAGGGTTTGGTATACGAGCAGTACTTC
>TRBV5-1|many|TRBJ2-2|NA
CASSLEGGSGELFF
TGCGCCAGCAGCTTGGAAGGGGGATCCGGGGAGCTGTTTTTT
>TRBV5-1|many|TRBJ2-1|NA
CASSLLVPSSYNEQFF
TGCGCCAGCAGCTTGCTCGTCCCCAGCTCCTACAATGAGCAGTTCTTC
>TRBV3-1|few|TRBJ2-1|NA
CASSSGTNEQFF
TGTGCCAGCAGCTCCGGGACAAATGAGCAGTTCTTC
>TRBV18|few|TRBJ2-7|TRBD1
CASSSTGDSYEQYF
TGTGCCAGCTCATCCACAGGGGACTCCTACGAGCAGTACTTC
>TRBV6-1|many|TRBJ1-1|NA
CASRPRADTEAFF
TGTGCCAGCAGACCCCGGGCCGATACTGAAGCTTTCTTT
>TRBV3-1|NA|TRBJ1-3|NA
CASSLKGGPPGNTIYF
TGTGCCAGCAGCCTCAAGGGGGGGCCTCCTGGAAACACCATATATTTT
>TRBV30|many|TRBJ2-7|NA
CAWSRQGYEQYF
TGTGCCTGGAGTCGGCAGGGTTACGAGCAGTACTTC
>TRBV2|few|TRBJ2-7|TRBD2
CAGSPLGREGSYEQYF
TGTGCCGGCAGCCCACTCGGGCGGGAGGGGTCCTACGAGCAGTACTTC
>TRBV20-1|NA|TRBJ2-4|NA
CSARDSGLIHIQYF
TGCAGTGCTAGAGATTCAGGGTTAATTCACATTCAGTACTTC
>TRBV27|many|TRBJ1-2|NA
CASSLSPSGGYGYTF
TGTGCCAGCAGTTTATCCCCATCGGGGGGCTATGGCTACACCTTC
>TRBV3-1|NA|TRBJ2-1|TRBD1
CASSRGDRAGDEQFF
TGTGCCAGCAGCCGGGGGGACAGGGCAGGCGATGAGCAGTTCTTC
>TRBV13|NA|TRBJ2-3|TRBD2
CASSLGGTRQSTDTQYF
TGTGCCAGCAGCTTAGGAGGGACTAGGCAAAGCACAGATACGCAGTATTTT
>TRBV27|many|TRBJ2-1|TRBD2
CASRLGLAVIGEQFF
TGTGCCAGCAGACTGGGACTAGCTGTTATAGGGGAGCAGTTCTTC
>TRBV30|NA|TRBJ1-3|NA
CAWSEGTSSGNTIYF
TGTGCCTGGAGTGAAGGGACGAGCTCTGGAAACACCATATATTTT
>TRBV12-3/TRBV12-4|few|TRBJ2-7|NA
CASSPLTHEQYF
TGTGCCAGCAGTCCCTTAACCCACGAGCAGTACTTC